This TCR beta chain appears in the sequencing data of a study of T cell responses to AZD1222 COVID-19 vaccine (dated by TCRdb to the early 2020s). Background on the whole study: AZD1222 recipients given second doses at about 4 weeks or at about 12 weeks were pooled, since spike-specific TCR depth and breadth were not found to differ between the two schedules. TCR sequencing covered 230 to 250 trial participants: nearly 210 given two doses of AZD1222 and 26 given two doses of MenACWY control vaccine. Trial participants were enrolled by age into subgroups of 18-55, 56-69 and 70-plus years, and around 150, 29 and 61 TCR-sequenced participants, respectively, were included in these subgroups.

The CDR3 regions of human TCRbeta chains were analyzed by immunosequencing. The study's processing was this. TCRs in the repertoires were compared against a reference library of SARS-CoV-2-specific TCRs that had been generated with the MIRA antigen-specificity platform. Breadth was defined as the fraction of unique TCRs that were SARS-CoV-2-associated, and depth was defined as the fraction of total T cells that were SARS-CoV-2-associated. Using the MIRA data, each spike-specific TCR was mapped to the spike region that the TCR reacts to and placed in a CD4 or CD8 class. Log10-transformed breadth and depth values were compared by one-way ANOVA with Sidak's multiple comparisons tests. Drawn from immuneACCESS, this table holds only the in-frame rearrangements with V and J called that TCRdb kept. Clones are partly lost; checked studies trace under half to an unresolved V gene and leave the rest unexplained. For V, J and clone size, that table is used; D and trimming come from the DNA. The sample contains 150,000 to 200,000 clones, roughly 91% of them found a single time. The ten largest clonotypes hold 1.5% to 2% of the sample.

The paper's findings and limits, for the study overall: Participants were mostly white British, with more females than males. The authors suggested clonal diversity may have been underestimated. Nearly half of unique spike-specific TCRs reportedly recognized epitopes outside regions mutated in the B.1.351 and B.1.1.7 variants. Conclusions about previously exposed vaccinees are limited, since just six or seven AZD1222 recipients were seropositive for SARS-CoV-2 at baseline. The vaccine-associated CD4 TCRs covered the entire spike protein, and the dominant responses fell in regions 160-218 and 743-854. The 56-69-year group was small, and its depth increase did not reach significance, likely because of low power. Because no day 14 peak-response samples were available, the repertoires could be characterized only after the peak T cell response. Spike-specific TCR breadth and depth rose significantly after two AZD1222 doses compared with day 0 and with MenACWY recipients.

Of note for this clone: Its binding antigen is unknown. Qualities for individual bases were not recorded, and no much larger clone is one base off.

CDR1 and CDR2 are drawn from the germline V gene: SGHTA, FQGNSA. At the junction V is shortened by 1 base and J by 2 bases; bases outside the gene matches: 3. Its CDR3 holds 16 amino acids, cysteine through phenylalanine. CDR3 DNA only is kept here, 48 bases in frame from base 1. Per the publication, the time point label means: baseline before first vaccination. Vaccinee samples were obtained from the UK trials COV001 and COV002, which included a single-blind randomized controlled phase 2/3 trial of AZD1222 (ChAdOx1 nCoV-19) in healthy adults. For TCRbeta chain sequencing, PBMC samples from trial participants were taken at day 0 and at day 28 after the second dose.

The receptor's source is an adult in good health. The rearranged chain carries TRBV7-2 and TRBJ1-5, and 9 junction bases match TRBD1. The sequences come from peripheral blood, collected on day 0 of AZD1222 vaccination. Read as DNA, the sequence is TGTGCCAGCAGCTTAGGACAGGGGGAGCGCAATCAGCCCCAGCATTTT. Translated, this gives CASSLGQGERNQPQHF.